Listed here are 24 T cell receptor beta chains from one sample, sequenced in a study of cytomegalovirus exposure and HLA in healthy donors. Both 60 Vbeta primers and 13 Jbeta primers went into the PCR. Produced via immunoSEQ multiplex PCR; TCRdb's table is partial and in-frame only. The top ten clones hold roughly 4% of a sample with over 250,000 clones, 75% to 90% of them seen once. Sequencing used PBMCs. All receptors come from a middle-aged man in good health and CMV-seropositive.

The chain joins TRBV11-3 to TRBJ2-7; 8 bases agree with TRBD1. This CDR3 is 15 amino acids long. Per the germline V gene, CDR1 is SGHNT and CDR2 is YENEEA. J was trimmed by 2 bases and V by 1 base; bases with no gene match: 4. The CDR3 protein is CASSLAGTGTYEQYF. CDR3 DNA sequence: TGTGCCAGCAGCTTAGCTGGGACAGGAACCTACGAGCAGTACTTC.

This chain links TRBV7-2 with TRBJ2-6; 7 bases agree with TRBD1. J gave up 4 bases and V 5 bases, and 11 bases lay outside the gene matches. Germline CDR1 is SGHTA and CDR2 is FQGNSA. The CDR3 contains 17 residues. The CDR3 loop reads CASSPRDSPLGANVLTF. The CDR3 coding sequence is TGTGCCAGCAGCCCCCGGGACAGCCCCCTCGGGGCCAACGTCCTGACTTTC. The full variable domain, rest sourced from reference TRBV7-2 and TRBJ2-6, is GAGVSQSPSNKVTEKGKDVELRCDPISGHTALYWYRQSLGQGLEFLIYFQGNSAPDKSGLPSDRFSAERTGGSVSTLTIQRTQQEDSAVYLCASSPRDSPLGANVLTFGAGSRLTVL.

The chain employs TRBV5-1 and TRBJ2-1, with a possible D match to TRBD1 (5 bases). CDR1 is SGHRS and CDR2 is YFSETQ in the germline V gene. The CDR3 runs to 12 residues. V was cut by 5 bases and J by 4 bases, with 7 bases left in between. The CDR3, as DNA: TGCGCCAGCAGGGACACTTACAATGAGCAGTTCTTC. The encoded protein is CASRDTYNEQFF.

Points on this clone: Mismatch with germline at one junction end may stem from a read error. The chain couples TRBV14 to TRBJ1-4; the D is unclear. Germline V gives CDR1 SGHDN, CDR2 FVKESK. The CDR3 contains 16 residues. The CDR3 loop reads CVSSPTEPNRGEKLFF. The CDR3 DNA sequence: TGTGTCAGCAGCCCGACTGAACCGAATCGTGGAGAAAAACTGTTTTTT.

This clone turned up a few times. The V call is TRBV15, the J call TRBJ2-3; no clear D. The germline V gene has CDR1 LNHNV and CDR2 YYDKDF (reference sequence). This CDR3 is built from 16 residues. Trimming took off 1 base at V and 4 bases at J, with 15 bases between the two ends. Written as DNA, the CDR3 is TGTGCCACCAGCAGAGTAGTCCTCGAATCGGCAGATACGCAGTATTTT. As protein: CATSRVVLESADTQYF.

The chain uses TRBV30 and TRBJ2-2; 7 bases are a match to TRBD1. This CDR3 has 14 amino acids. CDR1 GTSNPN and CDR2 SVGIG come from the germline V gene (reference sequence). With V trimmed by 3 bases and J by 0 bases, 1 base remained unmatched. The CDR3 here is CAWRGQTNTGELFF. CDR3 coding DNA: TGTGCCTGGAGGGGACAGACGAACACCGGGGAGCTGTTTTTT.

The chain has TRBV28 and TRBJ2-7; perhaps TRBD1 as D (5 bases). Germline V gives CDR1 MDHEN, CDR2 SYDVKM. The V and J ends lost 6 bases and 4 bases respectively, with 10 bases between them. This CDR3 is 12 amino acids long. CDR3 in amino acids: CASSETEYEQYF. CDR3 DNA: TGTGCCAGCAGCGAGACAGAATACGAGCAGTACTTC.

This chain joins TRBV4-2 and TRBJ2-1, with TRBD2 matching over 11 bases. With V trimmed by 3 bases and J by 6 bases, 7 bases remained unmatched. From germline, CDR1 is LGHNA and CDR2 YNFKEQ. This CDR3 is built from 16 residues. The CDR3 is CASSQRGLAVFNEQFF. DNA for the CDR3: TGTGCCAGCAGCCAGAGGGGACTAGCGGTCTTCAATGAGCAGTTCTTC.

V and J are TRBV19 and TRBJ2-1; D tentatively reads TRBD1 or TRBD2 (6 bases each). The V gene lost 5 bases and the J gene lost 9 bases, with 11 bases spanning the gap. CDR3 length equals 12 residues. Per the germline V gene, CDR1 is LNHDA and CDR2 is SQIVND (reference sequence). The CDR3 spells CASSLGGGEQFF. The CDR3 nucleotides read TGTGCCAGTAGTCTAGGGGGAGGTGAGCAGTTCTTC.

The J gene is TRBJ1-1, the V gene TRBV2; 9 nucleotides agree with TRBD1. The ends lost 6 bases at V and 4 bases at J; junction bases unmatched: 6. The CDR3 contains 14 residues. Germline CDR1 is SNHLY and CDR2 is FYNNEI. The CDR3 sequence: CASSATGGVTEAFF. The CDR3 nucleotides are TGTGCCAGCAGCGCGACAGGGGGTGTCACTGAAGCTTTCTTT.

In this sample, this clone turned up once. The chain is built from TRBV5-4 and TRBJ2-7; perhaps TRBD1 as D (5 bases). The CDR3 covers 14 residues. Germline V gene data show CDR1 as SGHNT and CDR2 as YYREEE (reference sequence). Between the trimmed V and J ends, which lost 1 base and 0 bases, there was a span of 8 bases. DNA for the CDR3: TGTGCCAGCAGCTTGCAGGGTAGCTCCTACGAGCAGTACTTC. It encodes CASSLQGSSYEQYF.

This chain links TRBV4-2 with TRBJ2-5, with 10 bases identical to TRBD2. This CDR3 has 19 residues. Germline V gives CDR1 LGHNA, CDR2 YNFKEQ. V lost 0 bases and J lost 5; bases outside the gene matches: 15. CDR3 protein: CASSQDRVRASGSLETQYF. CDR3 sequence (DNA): TGTGCCAGCAGCCAAGATAGGGTTCGGGCTAGCGGGAGTTTGGAGACCCAGTACTTC.

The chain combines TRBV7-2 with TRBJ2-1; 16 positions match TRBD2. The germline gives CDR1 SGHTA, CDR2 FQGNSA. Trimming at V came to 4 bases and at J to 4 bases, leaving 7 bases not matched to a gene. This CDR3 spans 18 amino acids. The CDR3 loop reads CASSYPGLAGGGYNEQFF. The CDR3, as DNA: TGTGCCAGCAGCTATCCGGGACTAGCGGGAGGGGGGTACAATGAGCAGTTCTTC.

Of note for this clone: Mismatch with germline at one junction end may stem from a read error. The DNA of the CDR3 is TGTTCCAGCAGCCCGGGACTAGCGGGAGGGGAAGGCATTCAGTACTTC. Translating it yields CSSSPGLAGGEGIQYF. The chain carries TRBV7-9 and TRBJ2-4; 16 bases agree with TRBD2. Germline V CDR1 and CDR2: SEHNR, FQNEAQ (reference sequence). The CDR3 consists of 16 residues.

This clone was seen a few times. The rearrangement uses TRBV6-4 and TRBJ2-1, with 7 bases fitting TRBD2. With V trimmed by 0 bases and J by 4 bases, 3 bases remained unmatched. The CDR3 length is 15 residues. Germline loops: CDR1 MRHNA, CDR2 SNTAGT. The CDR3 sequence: CASSDSRTSYNEQFF. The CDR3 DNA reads TGTGCCAGCAGTGACTCCCGGACTAGTTACAATGAGCAGTTCTTC.

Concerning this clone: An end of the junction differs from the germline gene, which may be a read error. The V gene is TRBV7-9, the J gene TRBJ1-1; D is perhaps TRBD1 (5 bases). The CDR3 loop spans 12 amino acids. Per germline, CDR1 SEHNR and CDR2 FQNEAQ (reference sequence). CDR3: CSSSLGAVEAFF. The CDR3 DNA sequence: TGTTCCAGCAGCTTAGGGGCCGTGGAAGCTTTCTTT.

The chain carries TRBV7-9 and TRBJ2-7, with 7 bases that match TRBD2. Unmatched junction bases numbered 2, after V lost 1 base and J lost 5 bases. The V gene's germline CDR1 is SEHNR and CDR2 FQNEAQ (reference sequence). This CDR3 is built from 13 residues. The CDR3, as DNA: TGTGCCAGCAGCTTAGGCGGGAGTAACGAGCAGTACTTC. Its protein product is CASSLGGSNEQYF.

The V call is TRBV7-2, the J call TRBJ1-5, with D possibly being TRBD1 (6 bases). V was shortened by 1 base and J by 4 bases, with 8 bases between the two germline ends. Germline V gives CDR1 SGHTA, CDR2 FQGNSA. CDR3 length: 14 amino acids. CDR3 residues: CASSLGTVNQPQHF. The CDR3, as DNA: TGTGCCAGCAGCTTAGGGACAGTTAATCAGCCCCAGCATTTT.

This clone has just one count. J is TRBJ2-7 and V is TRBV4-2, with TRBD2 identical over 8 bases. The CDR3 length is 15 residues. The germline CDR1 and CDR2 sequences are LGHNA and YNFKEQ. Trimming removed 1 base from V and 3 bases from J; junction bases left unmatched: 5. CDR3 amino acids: CASSQVQAGVYEQYF. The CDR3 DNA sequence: TGTGCCAGCAGCCAAGTTCAAGCGGGAGTCTACGAGCAGTACTTC.

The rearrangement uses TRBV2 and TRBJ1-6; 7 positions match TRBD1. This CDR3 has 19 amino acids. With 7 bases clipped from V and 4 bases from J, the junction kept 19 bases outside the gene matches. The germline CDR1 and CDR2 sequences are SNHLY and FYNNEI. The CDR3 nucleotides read TGTGCCAGCACCGTAGGGGGCAGCGCCCTCCTTGCTTATAATTCACCCCTCCACTTT. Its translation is CASTVGGSALLAYNSPLHF.

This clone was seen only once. The CDR3 bases are TGTGCCAGCAGCTTAGCGTACGGTGGGGAGCTGGGCAATCAGCCCCAGCATTTT. It encodes CASSLAYGGELGNQPQHF. V is TRBV7-8 and J is TRBJ1-5, with no clear D. Between the trimmed V and J ends, which lost 0 bases and 2 bases, there was a span of 17 bases. Germline V gene sequence: CDR1 SGHVS, CDR2 FQNEAQ. The CDR3 is 18 residues long.

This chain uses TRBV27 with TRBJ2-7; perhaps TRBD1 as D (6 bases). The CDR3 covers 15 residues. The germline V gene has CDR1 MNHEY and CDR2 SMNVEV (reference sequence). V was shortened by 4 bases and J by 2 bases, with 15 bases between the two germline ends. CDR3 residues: CASSSLDSSPYEQYF. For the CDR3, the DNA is TGTGCCAGCAGTTCCTTGGACAGCAGCCCCTACGAGCAGTACTTC.

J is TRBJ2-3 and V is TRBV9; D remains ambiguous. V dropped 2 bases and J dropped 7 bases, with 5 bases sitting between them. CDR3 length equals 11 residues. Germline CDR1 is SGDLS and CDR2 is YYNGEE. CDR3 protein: CASSVAYTQYF. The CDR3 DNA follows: TGTGCCAGCAGCGTGGCCTATACGCAGTATTTT.

The CDR3 here is CAWDRALSGANVLTF. CDR3 sequence (DNA): TGTGCCTGGGACAGGGCACTCTCTGGGGCCAACGTCCTGACTTTC. This chain uses TRBV30 with TRBJ2-6; 7 nucleotides match TRBD1. V shed 5 bases, J shed 0 bases, and the junction held 4 bases outside the gene matches. Germline loops: CDR1 GTSNPN, CDR2 SVGIG (reference sequence). CDR3 length: 15 residues.